The 15 T cell receptor beta chains given below trace back to one sample, sequenced in a study of blood T cell repertoires in COVID-19. TCRdb's copy holds only in-frame clones and misses some; the assay was immunoSEQ multiplex PCR. The table has 100,000 to 150,000 clones, 80% to 90% seen once. Sample: peripheral blood. These receptors were obtained from a man older than 75 with active or convalescent COVID-19.

The rearrangement joins TRBV7-9 to TRBJ2-7; D perhaps matches TRBD2 (5 bases). V was cut by 5 bases and J by 9 bases, with 14 bases left in between. CDR1 is SEHNR and CDR2 is FQNEAQ in the germline V gene (reference sequence). The CDR3 is made up of 12 amino acids. CDR3: CASSLLDRGQYF. Here the CDR3 DNA reads TGTGCCAGCAGCCTACTGGACCGGGGGCAGTACTTC.

This clone was seen only a few times. The same CDR3 can be traced to other DNA sequences in this sample. CDR3 DNA sequence: TGCAGCGTGGGGACAGCGAACACTGAAGCTTTCTTT. Translation: CSVGTANTEAFF. This chain uses TRBV29-1 with TRBJ1-1; TRBD1 matches 7 bases. The CDR3 is made up of 12 amino acids. The V gene end was trimmed by 6 bases and the J gene end by 1 base; junction bases not matched to a gene: 2. From germline, CDR1 is SQVTM and CDR2 ANQGSEA.

DNA of the CDR3: TGTGCCAGTAGTATAGAGCTCACGCGGACAGCTACCTATGGCTACACCTTC. The encoded protein is CASSIELTRTATYGYTF. V and J are TRBV19 and TRBJ1-2; a possible D gene is TRBD1 (6 bases). This CDR3 region has 17 residues. CDR1 and CDR2 (germline): LNHDA, SQIVND (reference sequence). V was clipped by 0 bases and J by 4 bases, with 18 bases between them. Combining the CDR3 with reference TRBV19 and TRBJ1-2 gives the whole variable domain DGGITQSPKYLFRKEGQNVTLSCEQNLNHDAMYWYRQDPGQGLRLIYYSQIVNDFQKGDIAEGYSVSREKKESFPLTVTSAQKNPTAFYLCASSIELTRTATYGYTFGSGTRLTVV.

The CDR3 bases are TGTGCCAGCAGCTCACCTTGGAGACAGGGCTATGGCTACACCTTC. It specifies CASSSPWRQGYGYTF. The chain employs TRBV7-9 and TRBJ1-2; 7 bases match TRBD1. Germline V gene sequence: CDR1 SEHNR, CDR2 FQNEAQ (reference sequence). CDR3 length: 15 residues. V lost 4 bases and J lost 4; bases outside the gene matches: 9.

This rearrangement joins TRBV28 to TRBJ2-6; the D gene is possibly TRBD1 (6 bases). This CDR3 spans 16 amino acids. V was shortened by 4 bases and J by 6 bases, with 16 bases between the two germline ends. CDR1 is MDHEN, CDR2 SYDVKM, per germline. CDR3 sequence (DNA): TGTGCCAGCAGTTCCCCAGGACAGTGGGAGGCCAACGTCCTGACTTTC. Translating it yields CASSSPGQWEANVLTF.

To note about this clone: Other DNA sequences in this sample translate to the same CDR3. J is TRBJ2-1 and V is TRBV5-1; 9 bases are a match to TRBD1. CDR1 is SGHRS and CDR2 is YFSETQ in the germline V gene. The length of the CDR3 is 15 residues. The J segment lost 0 bases and the V segment lost 4 bases, leaving 2 bases of the junction unmatched. CDR3 DNA: TGCGCCAGCAGCCCGGGACAGGGCTCCTACAATGAGCAGTTCTTC. Amino acid sequence: CASSPGQGSYNEQFF.

The chain employs TRBV18 and TRBJ1-1; TRBD1 matches 11 bases. This CDR3 contains 13 residues. V shed 2 bases, J shed 12 bases, and the junction held 5 bases outside the gene matches. The germline V gene encodes CDR1 KGHSH and CDR2 LQKENI. The CDR3 is CASSPGGQGVTFF. CDR3 coding DNA: TGTGCCAGCTCACCAGGGGGACAGGGGGTAACTTTCTTT.

V gene TRBV10-3 combines with J gene TRBJ1-1, with D tentatively TRBD1 (5 bases). This CDR3 contains 12 residues. Trimming pared 6 bases from V and 4 bases from J, leaving 9 bases between. CDR1 is ENHRY and CDR2 is SYGVKD in the germline V gene. CDR3 DNA sequence: TGTGCCATCAGCGGACAAATCACTGAAGCTTTCTTT. It encodes CAISGQITEAFF.

V gene TRBV7-8 combines with J gene TRBJ2-7; the match to TRBD1 covers 7 bases. The V gene's germline CDR1 is SGHVS and CDR2 FQNEAQ. With V trimmed by 3 bases and J by 3 bases, 5 bases remained unmatched. The CDR3 is made up of 14 amino acids. The CDR3 protein is CASSLGTVGYEQYF. In DNA form, the CDR3 reads TGTGCCAGCAGCTTGGGGACAGTGGGCTACGAGCAGTACTTC.

The CDR3, as DNA: TGTGCCAGCAGTTTCATACAGGCCTCCTTGGGCACTGAAGCTTTCTTT. This sequence encodes CASSFIQASLGTEAFF. The V gene is TRBV28, the J gene TRBJ1-1, with a tentative D call TRBD1 (5 bases). CDR3 size: 16 residues. Trimming stripped 3 bases from V and 4 bases from J, with 18 bases between. Germline loops: CDR1 MDHEN, CDR2 SYDVKM.

This clone was detected many times. The chain employs TRBV11-2 and TRBJ1-1; tentative D call: TRBD1 (5 bases). The germline CDR1 and CDR2 sequences are SGHAT and FQNNGV. With 5 bases removed from V and 0 bases from J, the gap between germline ends came to 13 bases. The CDR3 runs to 15 residues. The CDR3 loop reads CASSPLGGMNTEAFF. CDR3 coding DNA: TGTGCCAGCAGCCCGCTGGGGGGGATGAACACTGAAGCTTTCTTT.

The rearrangement uses TRBV11-2 and TRBJ2-3; tentative D call: TRBD2 (6 bases). This CDR3 has 15 residues. Germline lookup yields CDR1 SGHAT and CDR2 FQNNGV. V lost 5 bases, J lost 2 bases, and 14 bases lay in between. The CDR3 protein is CASSPPGVFTDTQYF. CDR3 sequence (DNA): TGTGCCAGCAGCCCTCCGGGGGTGTTCACAGATACGCAGTATTTT.

The chain joins TRBV5-4 to TRBJ2-3; 8 nucleotides agree with TRBD2. Germline CDR1 reads SGHNT; CDR2 reads YYREEE (reference sequence). The CDR3 covers 16 residues. Unmatched junction bases numbered 5, after V lost 2 bases and J lost 0 bases. CDR3 sequence reads: CASSLPGTRSTDTQYF. CDR3 in DNA: TGTGCCAGCAGCTTACCCGGGACTAGGAGCACAGATACGCAGTATTTT. The full variable domain, in which reference TRBV5-4 and TRBJ2-3 provide the parts outside the CDR3, is ETGVTQSPTHLIKTRGQQVTLRCSSQSGHNTVSWYQQALGQGPQFIFQYYREEENGRGNFPPRFSGLQFPNYSSELNVNALELDDSALYLCASSLPGTRSTDTQYFGPGTRLTVL.

This clone was seen once. The chain couples TRBV9 to TRBJ1-6; unclear D gene. The V end lost 3 bases, the J end lost 0 bases, and 10 bases lay between the germline ends. This CDR3 has 16 residues. CDR1 SGDLS and CDR2 YYNGEE come from the germline V gene. The CDR3 nucleotides read TGTGCCAGCAGCGCTCGAGGCAGCTCCTATAATTCACCCCTCCACTTT. Residues: CASSARGSSYNSPLHF.

The genes are TRBV18 and TRBJ2-1, with a tentative D call TRBD2 (7 bases). With 0 bases removed from V and 4 bases from J, the gap between germline ends came to 16 bases. Germline CDR1 reads KGHSH; CDR2 reads LQKENI. This CDR3 contains 17 residues. This CDR3 is CASSPPSRGPPYNEQFF. In DNA form, the CDR3 reads TGTGCCAGCTCACCACCTTCGCGGGGGCCACCATACAATGAGCAGTTCTTC.